Described below is a single TCR beta chain sequence and its context. Its antigen remains unidentified. At one of its ends the junction is not consistent with the germline gene, which may arise from a read error. The library came from three nested PCR rounds adapted from ARM-PCR protocols. Each CDR3 protein is one row after TCRdb ran MiXCR on the multiplex PCR reads. The sample consists of around 70,000 distinct CDR3 sequences, just under 60% of them appearing once. The CDR3 consists of 17 residues. CDR1 is SGHNT, CDR2 YYREEE, per germline (reference sequence). No cell sorting was done before RNA was extracted from the tissue. Between August and November 2014, newly diagnosed, chemotherapy-naive lung cancer patients underwent thoracic surgery in China. These data originate in a study of tumor and adjacent non-tumor tissue in lung cancer. On the study more broadly: Patients were aged about 31 to 76, roughly 9 men and roughly 5 women, stage I to III.

Findings and caveats of the study: In normal lung, the top 100 clones were significantly more dominant than in tumor. TCR diversity was significantly greater in tumor than normal lung tissue.

The origin of this receptor is a man aged 45 to 65 with non-small cell lung cancer. The chain recombines TRBV5-4 with TRBJ1-3; D remains unclear. The sequenced material came from lung tumor tissue. The DNA of the CDR3 is TGTGCCAACAGCCTCATCCGGACTTTCTCCTCTGGAAACACCATATATTTT. It encodes CANSLIRTFSSGNTIYF.